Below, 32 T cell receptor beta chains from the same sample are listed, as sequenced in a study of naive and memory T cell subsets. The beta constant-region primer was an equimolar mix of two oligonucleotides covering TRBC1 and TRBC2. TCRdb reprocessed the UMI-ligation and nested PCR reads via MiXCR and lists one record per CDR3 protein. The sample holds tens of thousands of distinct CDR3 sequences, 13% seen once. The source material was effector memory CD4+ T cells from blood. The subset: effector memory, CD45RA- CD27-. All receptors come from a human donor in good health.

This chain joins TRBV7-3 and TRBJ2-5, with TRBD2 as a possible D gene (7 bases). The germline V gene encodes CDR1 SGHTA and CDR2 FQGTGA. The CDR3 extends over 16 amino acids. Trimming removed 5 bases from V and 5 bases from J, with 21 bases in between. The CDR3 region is CASSPPGRGGPETQYF. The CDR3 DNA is TGTGCCAGCAGCCCCCCGGGCAGGGGAGGGCCGGAGACCCAGTACTTC.

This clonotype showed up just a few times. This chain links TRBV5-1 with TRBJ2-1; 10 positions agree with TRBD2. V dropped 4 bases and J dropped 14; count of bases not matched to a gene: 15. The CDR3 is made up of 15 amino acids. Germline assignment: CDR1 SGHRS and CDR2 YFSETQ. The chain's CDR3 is CASSTEPGLASWEFF. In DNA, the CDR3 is TGCGCCAGCAGCACAGAACCGGGACTAGCGAGCTGGGAGTTCTTC.

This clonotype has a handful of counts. DNA of the CDR3: TGTGCCAGCAGTGAAAGGGCAGGTTCACCCGGGGAGCTGTTTTTT. Its translation is CASSERAGSPGELFF. The rearrangement links TRBV2 to TRBJ2-2, with D uncertain. Per germline, CDR1 SNHLY and CDR2 FYNNEI. The length of the CDR3 is 15 residues. Trimming took 2 bases from V and 6 from J, leaving 13 bases between them.

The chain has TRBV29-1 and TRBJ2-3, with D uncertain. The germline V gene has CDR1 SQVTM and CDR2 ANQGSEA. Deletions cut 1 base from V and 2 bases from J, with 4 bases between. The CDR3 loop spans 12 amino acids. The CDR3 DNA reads TGCAGCGTTGAAGGAAACACAGATACGCAGTATTTT. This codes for CSVEGNTDTQYF.

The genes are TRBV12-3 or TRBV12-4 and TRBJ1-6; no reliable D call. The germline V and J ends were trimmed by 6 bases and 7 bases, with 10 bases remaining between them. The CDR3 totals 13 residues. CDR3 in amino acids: CASRANWNSPLHF. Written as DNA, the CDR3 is TGTGCCAGCAGGGCGAATTGGAATTCACCCCTCCACTTT.

The CDR3 is CATPPGSSYEQYF. The CDR3 bases are TGTGCCACACCCCCCGGGAGCTCCTACGAGCAGTACTTC. The V call is TRBV28, the J call TRBJ2-7, with a tentative D call TRBD2 (6 bases). This CDR3 has 13 amino acids. Trimming stripped 10 bases from V and 0 bases from J, with 13 bases between. Per the germline V gene, CDR1 is MDHEN and CDR2 is SYDVKM.

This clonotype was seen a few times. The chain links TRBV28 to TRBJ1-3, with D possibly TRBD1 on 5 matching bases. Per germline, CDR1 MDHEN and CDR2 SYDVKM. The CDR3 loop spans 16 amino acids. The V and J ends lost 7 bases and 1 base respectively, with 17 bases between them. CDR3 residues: CASIRNPAGSGNTIYF. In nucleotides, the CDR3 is TGTGCCAGCATACGAAATCCGGCAGGGTCTGGAAACACCATATATTTT.

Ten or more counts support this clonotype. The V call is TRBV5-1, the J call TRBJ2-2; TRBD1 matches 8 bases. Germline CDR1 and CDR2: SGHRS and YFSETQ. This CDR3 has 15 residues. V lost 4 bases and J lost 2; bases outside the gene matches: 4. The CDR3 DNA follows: TGCGCCAGCAGCCCAGGGACAGGTAACACCGGGGAGCTGTTTTTT. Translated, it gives CASSPGTGNTGELFF.

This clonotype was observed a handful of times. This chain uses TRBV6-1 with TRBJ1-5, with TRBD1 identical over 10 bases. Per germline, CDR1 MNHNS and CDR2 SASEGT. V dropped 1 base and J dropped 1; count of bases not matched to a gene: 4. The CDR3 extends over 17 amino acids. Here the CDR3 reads CASSEGTGGSSNQPQHF. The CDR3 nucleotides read TGTGCCAGCAGTGAAGGGACAGGGGGATCCAGCAATCAGCCCCAGCATTTT.

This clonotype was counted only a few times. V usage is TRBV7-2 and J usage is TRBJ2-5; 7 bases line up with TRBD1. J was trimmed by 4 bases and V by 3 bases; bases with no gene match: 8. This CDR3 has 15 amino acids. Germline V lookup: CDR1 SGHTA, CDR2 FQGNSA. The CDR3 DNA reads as TGTGCCAGCAGCTTGTCCCAAAACAGGGGAGAGACCCAGTACTTC. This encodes CASSLSQNRGETQYF.

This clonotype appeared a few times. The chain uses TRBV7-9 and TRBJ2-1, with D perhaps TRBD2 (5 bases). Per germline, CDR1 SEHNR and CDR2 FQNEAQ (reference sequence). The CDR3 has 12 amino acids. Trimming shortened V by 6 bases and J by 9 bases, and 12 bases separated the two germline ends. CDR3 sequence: CASRPVGSEQFF. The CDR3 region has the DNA TGTGCCAGCAGACCCGTGGGGAGTGAGCAGTTCTTC.

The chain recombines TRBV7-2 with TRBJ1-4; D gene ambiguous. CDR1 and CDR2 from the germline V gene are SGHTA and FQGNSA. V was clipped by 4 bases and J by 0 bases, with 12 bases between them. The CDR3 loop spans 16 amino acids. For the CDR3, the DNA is TGTGCCAGCAGCTCTGCTAGGACGGCAACTAATGAAAAACTGTTTTTT. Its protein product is CASSSARTATNEKLFF. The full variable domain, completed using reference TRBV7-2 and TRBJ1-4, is GAGVSQSPSNKVTEKGKDVELRCDPISGHTALYWYRQSLGQGLEFLIYFQGNSAPDKSGLPSDRFSAERTGGSVSTLTIQRTQQEDSAVYLCASSSARTATNEKLFFGSGTQLSVL.

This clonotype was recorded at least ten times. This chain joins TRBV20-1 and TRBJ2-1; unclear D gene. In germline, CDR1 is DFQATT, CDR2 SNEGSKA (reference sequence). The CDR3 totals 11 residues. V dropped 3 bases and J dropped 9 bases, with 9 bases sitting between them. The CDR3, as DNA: TGCAGTGCTAGGACGAGGAGTGAGCAGTTCTTC. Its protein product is CSARTRSEQFF.

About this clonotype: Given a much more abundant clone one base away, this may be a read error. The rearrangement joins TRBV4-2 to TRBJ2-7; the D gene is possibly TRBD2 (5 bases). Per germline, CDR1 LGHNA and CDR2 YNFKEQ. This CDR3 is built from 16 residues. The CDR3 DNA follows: TGTGCCAGCAGCCAAGGCCTCGGCGGGCAAACCTACAAGCAGTACTTC. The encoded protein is CASSQGLGGQTYKQYF.

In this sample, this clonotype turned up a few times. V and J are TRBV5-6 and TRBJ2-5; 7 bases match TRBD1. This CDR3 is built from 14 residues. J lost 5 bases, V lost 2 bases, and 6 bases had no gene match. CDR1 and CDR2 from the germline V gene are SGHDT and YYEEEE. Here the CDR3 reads CASSFEGAWETQYF. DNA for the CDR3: TGTGCCAGCAGCTTTGAGGGGGCATGGGAGACCCAGTACTTC.

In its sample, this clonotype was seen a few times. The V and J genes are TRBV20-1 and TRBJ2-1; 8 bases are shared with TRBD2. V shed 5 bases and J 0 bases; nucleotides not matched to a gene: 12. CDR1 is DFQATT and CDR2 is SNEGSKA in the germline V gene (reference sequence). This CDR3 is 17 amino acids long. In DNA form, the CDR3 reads TGCAGTGCTGGGGGTAGCGGGATAGGGAGCTCCTACAATGAGCAGTTCTTC. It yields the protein CSAGGSGIGSSYNEQFF.

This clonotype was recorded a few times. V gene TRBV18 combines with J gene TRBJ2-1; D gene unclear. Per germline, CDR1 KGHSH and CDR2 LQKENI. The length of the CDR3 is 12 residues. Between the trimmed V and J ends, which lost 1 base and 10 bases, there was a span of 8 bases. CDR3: CASSPQNLEQFF. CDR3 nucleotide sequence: TGTGCCAGCTCACCACAAAATCTAGAGCAGTTCTTC.

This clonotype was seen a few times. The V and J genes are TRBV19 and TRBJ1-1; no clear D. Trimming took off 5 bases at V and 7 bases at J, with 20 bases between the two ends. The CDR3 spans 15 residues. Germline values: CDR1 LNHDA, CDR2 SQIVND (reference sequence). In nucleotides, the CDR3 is TGTGCCAGTAGTTTCCACTCCCTTAGTTGGGGTGAAGCTTTCTTT. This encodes CASSFHSLSWGEAFF.

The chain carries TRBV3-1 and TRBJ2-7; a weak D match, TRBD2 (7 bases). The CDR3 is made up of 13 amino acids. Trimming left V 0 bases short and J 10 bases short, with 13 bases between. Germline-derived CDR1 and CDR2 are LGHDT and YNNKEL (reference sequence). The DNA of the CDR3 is TGTGCCAGCAGCCAAGAGGCCGGGGGGCCCCAGTACTTC. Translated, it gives CASSQEAGGPQYF.

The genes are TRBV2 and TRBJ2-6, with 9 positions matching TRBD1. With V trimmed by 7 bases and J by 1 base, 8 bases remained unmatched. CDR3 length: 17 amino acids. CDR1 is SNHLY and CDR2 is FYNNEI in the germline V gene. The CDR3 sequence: CASTPGQGGSGANVLTF. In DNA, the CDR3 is TGTGCCAGCACCCCGGGACAGGGAGGATCTGGGGCCAACGTCCTGACTTTC.

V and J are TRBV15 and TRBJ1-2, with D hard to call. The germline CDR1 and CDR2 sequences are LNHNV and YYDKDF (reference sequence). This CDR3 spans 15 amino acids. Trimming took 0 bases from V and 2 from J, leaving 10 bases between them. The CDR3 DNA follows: TGTGCCACCAGCAGAGAGGCAGGACCCAACTATGGCTACACCTTC. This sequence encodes CATSREAGPNYGYTF.

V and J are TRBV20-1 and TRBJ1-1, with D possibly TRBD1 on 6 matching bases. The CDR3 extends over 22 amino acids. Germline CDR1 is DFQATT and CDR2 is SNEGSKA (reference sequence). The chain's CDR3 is CSTGAPKRATWREGSENTEAFF. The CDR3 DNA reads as TGCTCGACGGGGGCCCCCAAACGGGCAACGTGGAGGGAGGGTAGTGAGAACACTGAAGCTTTCTTT.

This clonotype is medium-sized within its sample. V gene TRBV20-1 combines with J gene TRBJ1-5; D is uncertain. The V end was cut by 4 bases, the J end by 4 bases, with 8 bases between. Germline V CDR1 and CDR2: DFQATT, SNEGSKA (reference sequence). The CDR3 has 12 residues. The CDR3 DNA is TGCAGTGCTAAAACCGGGAATCAGCCCCAGCATTTT. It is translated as CSAKTGNQPQHF.

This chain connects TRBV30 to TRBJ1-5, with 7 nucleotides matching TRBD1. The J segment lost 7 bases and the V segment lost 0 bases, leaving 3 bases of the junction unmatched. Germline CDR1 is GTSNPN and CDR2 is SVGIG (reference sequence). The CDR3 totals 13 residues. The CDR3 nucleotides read TGTGCCTGGAGTGTACAGGGGAACCAGCCCCAGCATTTT. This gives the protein CAWSVQGNQPQHF.

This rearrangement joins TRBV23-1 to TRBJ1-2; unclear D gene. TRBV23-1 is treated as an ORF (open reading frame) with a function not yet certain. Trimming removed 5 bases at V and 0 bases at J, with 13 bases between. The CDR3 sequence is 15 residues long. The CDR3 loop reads CASSDGRITNYGYTF. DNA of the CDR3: TGCGCCAGCAGTGACGGAAGGATTACTAACTATGGCTACACCTTC.

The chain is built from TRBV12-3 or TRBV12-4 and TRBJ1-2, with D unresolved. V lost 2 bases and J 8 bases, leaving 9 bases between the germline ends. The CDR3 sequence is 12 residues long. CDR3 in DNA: TGTGCCAGCAGTTTACATTCAGCGGGCTACACCTTC. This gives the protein CASSLHSAGYTF.

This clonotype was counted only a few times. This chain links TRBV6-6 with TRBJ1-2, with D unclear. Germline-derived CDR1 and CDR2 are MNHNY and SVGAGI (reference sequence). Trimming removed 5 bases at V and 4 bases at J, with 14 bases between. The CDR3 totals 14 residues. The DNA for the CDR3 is TGTGCCAGCAGTCCCCAAAACCCGGGCTATGGCTACACCTTC. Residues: CASSPQNPGYGYTF.

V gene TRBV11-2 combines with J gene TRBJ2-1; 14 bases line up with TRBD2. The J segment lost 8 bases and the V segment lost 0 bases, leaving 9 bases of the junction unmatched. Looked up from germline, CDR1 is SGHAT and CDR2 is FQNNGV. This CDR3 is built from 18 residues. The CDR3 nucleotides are TGTGCCAGCAGCTTAGAGATCACCGGGACTAGCGGGAGTGATGAGCAGTTCTTC. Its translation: CASSLEITGTSGSDEQFF.

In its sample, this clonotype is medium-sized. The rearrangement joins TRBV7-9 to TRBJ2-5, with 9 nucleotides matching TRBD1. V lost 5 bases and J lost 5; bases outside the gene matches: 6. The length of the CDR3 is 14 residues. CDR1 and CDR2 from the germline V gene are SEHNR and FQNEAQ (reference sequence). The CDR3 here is CASSRDRAGETQYF. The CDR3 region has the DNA TGTGCCAGCAGCCGGGACAGGGCAGGGGAGACCCAGTACTTC.

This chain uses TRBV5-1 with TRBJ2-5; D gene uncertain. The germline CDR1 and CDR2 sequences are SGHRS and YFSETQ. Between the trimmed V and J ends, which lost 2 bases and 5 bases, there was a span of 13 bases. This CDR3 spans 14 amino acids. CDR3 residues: CASSFGPNGETQYF. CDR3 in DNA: TGCGCCAGCAGCTTCGGGCCCAATGGGGAGACCCAGTACTTC.

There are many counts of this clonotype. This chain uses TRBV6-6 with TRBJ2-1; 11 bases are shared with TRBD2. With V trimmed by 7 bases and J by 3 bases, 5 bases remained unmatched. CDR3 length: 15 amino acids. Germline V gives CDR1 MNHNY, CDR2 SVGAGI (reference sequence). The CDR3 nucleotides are TGTGCCAGCATCCCAACTAGCGGGAGCTACAATGAGCAGTTCTTC. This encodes CASIPTSGSYNEQFF.

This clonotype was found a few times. The CDR3 DNA reads as TGCAGTGCTAATGAGGACAGGGGGAACACTGAAGCTTTCTTT. Protein: CSANEDRGNTEAFF. The chain combines TRBV20-1 with TRBJ1-1, with 9 positions matching TRBD1. The trim removed 4 bases at V and 1 base at J, leaving 4 bases unmatched. The CDR3 has 14 residues. Germline loops: CDR1 DFQATT, CDR2 SNEGSKA (reference sequence).